Listed below are T cell receptor beta chains from one sample, sequenced in a study of graft-versus-host responses after intestinal transplantation. Libraries were prepared by immunoSEQ multiplex PCR; TCRdb keeps only in-frame clonotypes and omits some of them. The sample shows about 78,000 clones, nearly 90% of them seen only once. These receptors lack a known antigen. This specimen consisted of unstimulated CD8+ T cells sorted from spleen or lymph node cells, obtained before transplant. The source is a human donor who was the organ donor for an intestinal transplant. Both conserved end residues are part of each CDR3. The D gene is left open where the match is weak. The size field is filled for only some rows; it gives once, few, many or a size class.

J gene,V gene,D gene,clone size,CDR3 protein,CDR3 DNA
TRBJ1-2,TRBV10-3,TRBD1,NA,CAISEIIDRELTYGYTF,TGTGCCATCAGTGAGATTATAGACAGGGAACTGACCTATGGCTACACCTTC
TRBJ1-4,TRBV5-6,NA,NA,CASSPIPTRGGNEKLFF,TGTGCCAGCAGCCCTATCCCAACCAGGGGTGGTAATGAAAAACTGTTTTTT
TRBJ2-2,TRBV6-4,TRBD1,NA,CASSGGQDTGELFF,TGTGCCAGCAGCGGCGGACAGGACACCGGGGAGCTGTTTTTT
TRBJ2-3,TRBV15,NA,NA,CATSRDRGAADTQYF,TGTGCCACCAGCAGAGATCGGGGGGCCGCTGATACGCAGTATTTT
TRBJ1-2,TRBV11-2,NA,NA,CASSLYGEFNYGYTF,TGTGCCAGCAGCTTATACGGAGAATTCAACTATGGCTACACCTTC
TRBJ2-3,TRBV7-2,NA,NA,CASSLRRADTQYF,TGTGCCAGCAGCTTACGGAGGGCAGATACGCAGTATTTT
TRBJ2-2,TRBV6-4,NA,NA,CASSDSKGGEVAGELFF,TGTGCCAGCAGTGACTCGAAGGGCGGGGAGGTGGCCGGGGAGCTGTTTTTT
TRBJ2-3,TRBV7-6,TRBD1,NA,CASSSEQGTTDTQYF,TGTGCCAGCAGCTCAGAACAGGGGACCACAGATACGCAGTATTTT
TRBJ2-3,TRBV9,TRBD2,NA,CASSGLAGGVTDTQYF,TGTGCCAGCAGCGGCCTAGCGGGGGGCGTCACAGATACGCAGTATTTT
TRBJ2-1,TRBV2,TRBD2,NA,CASAASGSSYNEQFF,TGTGCCAGCGCCGCGAGCGGGAGCTCCTACAATGAGCAGTTCTTC
TRBJ2-1,TRBV7-3,NA,NA,CASSLTDFNEQFF,TGTGCCAGCAGCTTAACCGACTTCAATGAGCAGTTCTTC
TRBJ2-1,TRBV5-1,NA,NA,CASSLEGGFDEQFF,TGCGCCAGCAGCTTGGAAGGGGGTTTCGATGAGCAGTTCTTC
TRBJ1-4,TRBV6-6,NA,NA,CASSSGQPNEKLFF,TGTGCCAGCAGTTCCGGACAGCCTAATGAAAAACTGTTTTTT
TRBJ1-5,TRBV4-1,NA,NA,CASSHRQNNQPQHF,TGCGCCAGCAGCCACAGGCAGAACAATCAGCCCCAGCATTTT
TRBJ1-1,TRBV4-1,NA,NA,CASSQDRNTEAFF,TGCGCCAGCAGCCAAGATCGGAACACTGAAGCTTTCTTT
TRBJ2-1,TRBV18,TRBD2,NA,CASSPPPGGEKNNEQFF,TGTGCCAGCTCACCCCCCCCGGGAGGGGAGAAAAACAATGAGCAGTTCTTC
TRBJ1-1,TRBV5-1,TRBD1,NA,CASSLVGRGRLSTEAFF,TGCGCCAGCAGCTTGGTGGGCAGGGGGCGCCTGAGCACTGAAGCTTTCTTT
TRBJ1-5,TRBV19,NA,few,CASSIDPGYSQPQHF,TGTGCCAGTAGTATAGATCCAGGGTACTCACAGCCCCAGCATTTT
TRBJ1-6,TRBV2,NA,NA,CASKPDNSPLHF,TGTGCCAGCAAGCCCGATAATTCACCCCTCCACTTT
TRBJ2-1,TRBV9,TRBD1,NA,CASSVARDRGGNEQFF,TGTGCCAGCAGCGTAGCGAGGGACAGGGGCGGGAATGAGCAGTTCTTC
TRBJ1-1,TRBV6-6,TRBD1,NA,CASSWTGYDTEAFF,TGTGCCAGCAGTTGGACAGGGTACGACACTGAAGCTTTCTTT
TRBJ2-5,TRBV4-2,TRBD2,NA,CASSQVWGLVRQETQYF,TGTGCCAGCAGCCAAGTGTGGGGACTAGTGAGGCAAGAGACCCAGTACTTC
TRBJ2-6,TRBV2,TRBD1,NA,CASSGQGAWGGANVLTF,TGTGCCAGCAGTGGGCAGGGGGCTTGGGGTGGGGCCAACGTCCTGACTTTC